What follows are 21 T cell receptor beta chains derived from one specimen sequenced in a study of T cell repertoires in cytomegalovirus infection. TCRdb analysed the reads with MiXCR anew, one entry per CDR3 protein. The data show 200,000 or so distinct CDR3 sequences, 25% to 30% seen once. The sequenced material came from PBMCs. The source of these receptors is a human donor in good health (CMV status not recorded). Some clones in this sample may be carry-over from other donors' samples.

The chain has TRBV30 and TRBJ1-2, with a weak D call TRBD1 (5 bases). Trimming removed 2 bases at V and 7 bases at J, with 17 bases between. This CDR3 has 14 residues. Germline assignment: CDR1 GTSNPN and CDR2 SVGIG (reference sequence). The CDR3 sequence: CAWSPTGTAGGYTF. DNA of the CDR3: TGTGCCTGGAGTCCGACCGGGACGGCGGGTGGCTACACCTTC.

This clonotype has more than one count but fewer than ten. This rearrangement joins TRBV7-3 to TRBJ1-1, with 7 bases aligning to TRBD1. CDR1 is SGHTA and CDR2 is FQGTGA in the germline V gene. V lost 5 bases to trimming and J lost 3 bases; unmatched junction nucleotides: 9. The CDR3 has 15 amino acids. As DNA, the CDR3 is TGTGCCAGCAGCCTGACAGGGCGAGGGGACACTGAAGCTTTCTTT. Protein sequence: CASSLTGRGDTEAFF. The complete variable domain, with remaining parts taken from reference TRBV7-3 and TRBJ1-1, reads GAGVSQTPSNKVTEKGKYVELRCDPISGHTALYWYRQSLGQGPEFLIYFQGTGAADDSGLPNDRFFAVRPEGSVSTLKIQRTERGDSAVYLCASSLTGRGDTEAFFGQGTRLTVV.

The table lists this clonotype with many counts. The rearrangement links TRBV11-2 to TRBJ2-6; no reliable D call. The CDR3 has 15 amino acids. V gave up 1 base and J gave up 0 bases, with 4 bases separating them. The germline CDR1 and CDR2 sequences are SGHAT and FQNNGV. CDR3 nucleotide sequence: TGTGCCAGCAGCTTAGGGGTCTCTGGGGCCAACGTCCTGACTTTC. As protein: CASSLGVSGANVLTF.

This clonotype has a handful of counts. The chain combines TRBV12-3 or TRBV12-4 with TRBJ2-7; D tentatively reads TRBD1 or TRBD2 (5 bases each). CDR3 length: 14 residues. V was shortened by 5 bases and J by 8 bases, with 19 bases between the two germline ends. Written as DNA, the CDR3 is TGTGCCAGCAGTCCAACGGGACCGGGGCACCAGCAGTACTTC. Residues: CASSPTGPGHQQYF.

This clonotype appeared once. The V call is TRBV6-5, the J call TRBJ1-6; D remains unclear. CDR3 length equals 19 residues. Germline assignment: CDR1 MNHEY and CDR2 SVGAGI. Trimming pared 0 bases from V and 0 bases from J, leaving 15 bases between. CDR3 residues: CASSYSASAGSSYNSPLHF. As DNA, the CDR3 is TGTGCCAGCAGTTACTCAGCGTCAGCCGGGAGCTCCTATAATTCACCCCTCCACTTT.

V and J are TRBV2 and TRBJ1-2; D is possibly TRBD1 (5 bases). The CDR3 sequence is 15 residues long. Germline V lookup: CDR1 SNHLY, CDR2 FYNNEI. The V end lost 4 bases, the J end lost 4 bases, and 16 bases lay between the germline ends. The CDR3 here is CASSAVPQESYGYTF. For the CDR3, the DNA is TGTGCCAGCAGTGCCGTCCCACAGGAAAGCTATGGCTACACCTTC. The full variable domain, its missing parts supplied by reference TRBV2 and TRBJ1-2, is EPEVTQTPSHQVTQMGQEVILRCVPISNHLYFYWYRQILGQKVEFLVSFYNNEISEKSEIFDDQFSVERPDGSNFTLKIRSTKLEDSAMYFCASSAVPQESYGYTFGSGTRLTVV.

The chain couples TRBV12-3 or TRBV12-4 to TRBJ1-2; maybe TRBD1 (6 bases). The CDR3 extends over 14 amino acids. V was trimmed by 1 base and J by 8 bases, leaving 14 bases between them. The CDR3 region has the DNA TGTGCCAGCAGTTTAGGGACAGCCTCTCGGGGCTACACCTTC. Its protein is CASSLGTASRGYTF.

The chain joins TRBV12-3 or TRBV12-4 to TRBJ1-2; the match to TRBD1 covers 7 bases. The CDR3 has 14 residues. V trimming: 6 bases; J trimming: 8 bases; junction bases outside the gene matches: 12. CDR3: CASSPRQGTAGYTF. The CDR3 nucleotides are TGTGCCAGCAGCCCCCGACAGGGAACGGCCGGCTACACCTTC.

This clonotype was recorded at least ten times. CDR3 in amino acids: CASSHRLAGGPGHEQYF. The CDR3 DNA is TGTGCCAGCAGCCATCGACTAGCGGGGGGGCCGGGTCATGAGCAGTACTTC. The chain employs TRBV7-6 and TRBJ2-7; TRBD2 matches 14 bases. There are 17 residues in the CDR3. The V and J ends lost 5 bases and 7 bases, in that order; junction bases with no gene match: 13. Germline V gives CDR1 SGHVS, CDR2 FNYEAQ.

The gene calls are TRBV5-1 and TRBJ2-7; tentatively, D is TRBD1 or TRBD2 (5 bases each). The CDR3 loop spans 15 amino acids. Germline CDR1 reads SGHRS; CDR2 reads YFSETQ. The germline V and J ends were trimmed by 2 bases and 2 bases, with 14 bases remaining between them. The CDR3 DNA reads TGCGCCAGCAGCTTCAGGGACCCCACCCCCTACGAGCAGTACTTC. The encoded protein is CASSFRDPTPYEQYF.

This clonotype was recorded a few times. This chain's CDR3 is CASSLAPGGDEKLFF. CDR3 nucleotides: TGTGCCAGCAGCCTCGCCCCCGGCGGCGATGAAAAACTGTTTTTT. The rearrangement uses TRBV12-3 or TRBV12-4 and TRBJ1-4; the D is unclear. V lost 6 bases, J lost 6 bases, and 17 bases lay in between. The CDR3 is 15 amino acids.

The gene calls are TRBV12-3 or TRBV12-4 and TRBJ2-2; 7 bases match TRBD1. The length of the CDR3 is 13 residues. The V gene end was trimmed by 8 bases and the J gene end by 6 bases; junction bases not matched to a gene: 6. The DNA of the CDR3 is TGTGCCAGCGGGCAGGGGGTAGCCGGGGAGCTGTTTTTT. It is translated as CASGQGVAGELFF.

There are many counts of this clonotype. The rearrangement links TRBV7-2 to TRBJ1-2; TRBD1 agrees at 10 bases. CDR1 is SGHTA, CDR2 FQGNSA, per germline. With 1 base clipped from V and 5 bases from J, the junction kept 7 bases outside the gene matches. The CDR3 has 16 residues. CDR3 in DNA: TGTGCCAGCAGCTTAGAGACAGGGGGCACAGGGTATGGCTACACCTTC. Translating gives CASSLETGGTGYGYTF.

At least ten counts were recorded for this clonotype. The chain has TRBV11-2 and TRBJ2-1; D may be TRBD2 (6 bases). Germline loops: CDR1 SGHAT, CDR2 FQNNGV. The CDR3 length is 18 residues. The ends were cut back, 1 base at V and 7 bases at J, with 23 bases in the middle. Written as DNA, the CDR3 is TGTGCCAGCAGCTTAGCTTTGAGGAGGGCAAGGAGTAAAAATGAGCAGTTCTTC. Translating gives CASSLALRRARSKNEQFF.

Comments on this clonotype: A much larger clone lies one base from this, so it may be a read error. The rearrangement links TRBV11-3 to TRBJ2-1; TRBD2 matches at 9 bases. Germline CDR1 SGHNT, CDR2 YENEEA. The CDR3 is 16 amino acids. CDR3 amino acids: CDSSSFPAGGVNEQFF. CDR3 bases: TGTGACAGCAGCTCCTTCCCGGCGGGGGGGGTCAATGAGCAGTTCTTC.

The rearrangement uses TRBV28 and TRBJ2-3; 8 nucleotides match TRBD2. CDR1 and CDR2 (germline): MDHEN, SYDVKM. The CDR3 is made up of 16 amino acids. V lost 5 bases and J lost 2; bases outside the gene matches: 9. DNA of the CDR3: TGTGCCAGCAGTCCCCCGGGAGCGGGGGCCACAGATACGCAGTATTTT. Protein product: CASSPPGAGATDTQYF.

This clonotype was found a few times. The chain carries TRBV29-1 and TRBJ2-1; TRBD2 matches at 16 bases. This CDR3 has 17 residues. With V trimmed by 0 bases and J by 12 bases, 11 bases remained unmatched. The germline CDR1 and CDR2 sequences are SQVTM and ANQGSEA. The CDR3 loop is CSVEERGLAGGTDMQFF. The CDR3 DNA reads TGCAGCGTTGAAGAACGGGGACTAGCGGGGGGGACAGACATGCAGTTCTTC.

This clonotype was seen a few times. This sequence joins TRBV4-1 and TRBJ2-1, with TRBD2 matching over 8 bases. V gave up 1 base and J gave up 6 bases; unmatched junction bases: 2. This CDR3 has 14 residues. Per the germline V gene, CDR1 is MGHRA and CDR2 is YSYEKL. CDR3 amino acids: CASSQVTSGNEQFF. Written as DNA, the CDR3 is TGCGCCAGCAGCCAAGTTACTAGCGGCAATGAGCAGTTCTTC.

The chain recombines TRBV11-1 with TRBJ1-1, with D unresolved. There are 14 residues in the CDR3. Germline V lookup: CDR1 SGHAT, CDR2 FQDESV (reference sequence). Between the trimmed V and J ends, which lost 5 bases and 1 base, there was a span of 11 bases. This CDR3 reads CASSRRETNTEAFF. CDR3 in DNA: TGTGCCAGCAGCCGGAGGGAAACGAACACTGAAGCTTTCTTT. The full variable domain, its missing parts supplied by reference TRBV11-1 and TRBJ1-1, is EAEVAQSPRYKITEKSQAVAFWCDPISGHATLYWYRQILGQGPELLVQFQDESVVDDSQLPKDRFSAERLKGVDSTLKIQPAELGDSAMYLCASSRRETNTEAFFGQGTRLTVV.

The rearrangement joins TRBV10-3 to TRBJ1-1, with D possibly TRBD1 on 5 matching bases. CDR1 is ENHRY and CDR2 is SYGVKD in the germline V gene. The CDR3 covers 11 residues. Trimming left V 9 bases short and J 1 base short, with 6 bases between. CDR3 loop: CAIQGNTEAFF. The CDR3, as DNA: TGTGCCATTCAGGGGAACACTGAAGCTTTCTTT.

The chain combines TRBV9 with TRBJ1-6; D remains unclear. Trimming shortened V by 0 bases and J by 11 bases, and 12 bases separated the two germline ends. The CDR3 runs 14 residues. The germline gives CDR1 SGDLS, CDR2 YYNGEE. The CDR3 DNA follows: TGTGCCAGCAGCGTAGACGGGGAGCAGGCACCCCTCCACTTT. Translation gives CASSVDGEQAPLHF. The full variable domain, in which reference TRBV9 and TRBJ1-6 provide the parts outside the CDR3, is DSGVTQTPKHLITATGQRVTLRCSPRSGDLSVYWYQQSLDQGLQFLIQYYNGEERAKGNILERFSAQQFPDLHSELNLSSLELGDSALYFCASSVDGEQAPLHFGNGTRLTVT.